This T cell receptor (beta chain) was sequenced during a study of T cell repertoires in cytomegalovirus infection. In this sample, this clonotype turned up many times. Its matching antigen is unknown. TCRdb re-called the reads through MiXCR, storing one row per CDR3 protein. The profile covers fewer than 1,000,000 distinct CDR3 sequences, with approximately 33% appearing a single time and 13% taken by the ten largest. V was clipped by 5 bases and J by 5 bases; unmatched bases: 9. Germline-derived CDR1 and CDR2 are SGHVS and FNYEAQ. The CDR3 loop spans 16 amino acids. This TCR was recovered from a human donor in good health (CMV status not recorded). Some clones in this sample may be carry-over from other donors' samples. This specimen was cultured CD8+ T cells from PBMCs, taken from culture after CMV antigen stimulation. V usage is TRBV7-6 and J usage is TRBJ2-3, with TRBD1 identical over 11 bases. The CDR3 region has the DNA TGTGCCAGCAGCGTAAGGACAGGGGGCCTGATAGATACGCAGTATTTT. Amino acid sequence: CASSVRTGGLIDTQYF.